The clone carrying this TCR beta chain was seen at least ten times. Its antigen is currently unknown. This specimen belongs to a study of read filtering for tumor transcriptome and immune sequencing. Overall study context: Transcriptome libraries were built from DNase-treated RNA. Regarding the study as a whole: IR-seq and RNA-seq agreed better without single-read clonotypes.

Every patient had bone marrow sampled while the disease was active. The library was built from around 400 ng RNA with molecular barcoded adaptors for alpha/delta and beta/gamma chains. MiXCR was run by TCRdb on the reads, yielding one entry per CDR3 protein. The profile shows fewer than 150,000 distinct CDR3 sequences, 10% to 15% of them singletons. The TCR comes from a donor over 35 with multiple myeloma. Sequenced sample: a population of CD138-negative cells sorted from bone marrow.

CDR3 coding DNA: TGTGCCAGCAGTTTAGAGCACGGGGGCACCTACGAGCAGTACTTC. Encoded protein: CASSLEHGGTYEQYF. The chain recombines TRBV12-3 or TRBV12-4 with TRBJ2-7, with D tentatively TRBD1 or TRBD2 (6 bases each). Trimming left V 1 base short and J 2 bases short, with 12 bases between. CDR3 size: 15 residues.